The rows below give T cell receptor beta chains drawn from one sample of a study of blood T cell repertoires in COVID-19. Sequencing was performed with immunoSEQ multiplex PCR; in TCRdb, only in-frame clones are kept and a portion is missing. The profile shows some 180,000 clones, around 80% of them singletons. The source material was PBMCs or T cells enriched from blood (not recorded which). These receptors came from a man between 60 and 75 years old who had been exposed to COVID-19. The CDR3 runs from the conserved cysteine through the conserved F or W. A D gene is named only where the DNA matches it firmly. Clone size is stated in some rows and not others, as once, few, many or a class when expanded.

d_call,clone_size,j_call,v_call,cdr3_nt,cdr3_aa
TRBD2,few,TRBJ2-7,TRBV20-1,TGCAGTGCCAGTAGGGTACTAGCGGGAGGGCTTCTCGAGCAGTACTTC,CSASRVLAGGLLEQYF
TRBD1,NA,TRBJ1-3,TRBV6-2/TRBV6-3,TGTGCCAGCAGTTACTCGACAGGGGCGAACACCATATATTTT,CASSYSTGANTIYF
TRBD2,NA,TRBJ2-1,TRBV19,TGTGCCACCAAGGTAACGGGGGGACTAGCGAGCTCCTACAATGAGCAGTTCTTC,CATKVTGGLASSYNEQFF
TRBD2,NA,TRBJ2-7,TRBV5-1,TGCGCCAGCAGCCAGGCTAGCGGGGGGACCTACGAGCAGTACTTC,CASSQASGGTYEQYF
NA,NA,TRBJ1-1,TRBV5-6,TGTGCCAGCAGCTTTCCGGACAGGAACACTGAAGCTTTCTTT,CASSFPDRNTEAFF
NA,NA,TRBJ1-6,TRBV5-6,TGTGCCAGCAGCTTGGCTGTTTCGCGAAGCTCCTATAATTCACCCCTCCACTTT,CASSLAVSRSSYNSPLHF
TRBD1,NA,TRBJ1-4,TRBV25-1,TGTGCCAGCGGAGGGACAGGTCAACCCCTCGCAACTAATGAAAAACTGTTTTTT,CASGGTGQPLATNEKLFF
NA,NA,TRBJ2-5,TRBV6-5,TGTGCCAGCAGTAATAGGGGGTTAGGCGAGACCCAGTACTTC,CASSNRGLGETQYF
NA,NA,TRBJ2-3,TRBV19,TGTGCCAGTGGCCTGCGAGGGCGCGTCACAGATACGCAGTATTTT,CASGLRGRVTDTQYF
NA,NA,TRBJ2-7,TRBV19,TGTGCCAGTAGTATCGGACACTCGACCTACGAGCAGTACTTC,CASSIGHSTYEQYF
TRBD1,NA,TRBJ1-1,TRBV5-1,TGCGCCAGCGCCATTCCGAGAACAGGGGGTACTGAAGCTTTCTTT,CASAIPRTGGTEAFF
NA,few,TRBJ1-6,TRBV11-2,TGTGCCAGCAGACAGGGACAAGGCTATAATTCACCCCTCCACTTT,CASRQGQGYNSPLHF
NA,NA,TRBJ1-5,TRBV6-4,TGTGCCAGCCGAACCCGGACAGACTATCAGCCCCAGCATTTT,CASRTRTDYQPQHF
TRBD2,NA,TRBJ2-3,TRBV30,TGTGCCTGGAGTGTACACGGTAGCGGGTTTGGCACAGATACGCAGTATTTT,CAWSVHGSGFGTDTQYF
NA,NA,TRBJ2-2,TRBV7-2,TGTGCCAGCAGCCCCCAGTCTGTCACCGGGGAGCTGTTTTTT,CASSPQSVTGELFF
NA,many,TRBJ2-7,TRBV15,TGTGCCACCAGCAGAGATGCGCAGGGGATGAACGAGCAGTACTTC,CATSRDAQGMNEQYF
NA,many,TRBJ1-4,TRBV7-9,TGTGCCAGCAGCTCACTGGACAGCGGCTTGGATGAAAAACTGTTTTTT,CASSSLDSGLDEKLFF
TRBD1,NA,TRBJ2-7,TRBV11-3,TGTGCCAGCAGCTTGGGACAGGGGCACATCTACGAGCAGTACTTC,CASSLGQGHIYEQYF
NA,NA,TRBJ2-5,TRBV7-8,TGTGCCAGCATCCCCGGAGGGGGCCGCGAGACCCAGTACTTC,CASIPGGGRETQYF
NA,NA,TRBJ1-2,TRBV4-1,TGCGCCAGCAGCCAAGTTGCGATTAACTATGGCTACACCTTC,CASSQVAINYGYTF
NA,NA,TRBJ1-1,TRBV4-3,TGCGCCAGCAGCCAAGATGGAAGGGGCACTGAAGCTTTCTTT,CASSQDGRGTEAFF
TRBD1,NA,TRBJ1-5,TRBV19,TGTGCCAGTAGTATAGGATTGGGACAGGGGGCCGGGCCCCAGCATTTT,CASSIGLGQGAGPQHF
TRBD1,NA,TRBJ2-5,TRBV3-1/TRBV3-2,TGTGCCAGCGCGGGACAGGGTTTGGAGACCCAGTACTTC,CASAGQGLETQYF
NA,NA,TRBJ2-3,TRBV5-4,TGTGCCAGCAGCTTGTATATTCAGGGAAGCACAGATACGCAGTATTTT,CASSLYIQGSTDTQYF
TRBD1,NA,TRBJ2-7,TRBV4-1,TGCGCCAGCAGCCAAGCGGGACAGAGCTCCTACGAGCAGTACTTC,CASSQAGQSSYEQYF
TRBD1,NA,TRBJ2-1,TRBV4-1,TGCGCCAGCAGCCACCCGACAGGGGGTAGCAATGAGCAGTTCTTC,CASSHPTGGSNEQFF
TRBD1,NA,TRBJ2-3,TRBV27,TGTGCCAGCAGGCTAGCAGGGGGTCCTAGCACAGATACGCAGTATTTT,CASRLAGGPSTDTQYF
TRBD2,NA,TRBJ2-7,TRBV28,TGTGCCAGCAGTAAATCACTAGCGGAGACCTACGAGCAGTACTTC,CASSKSLAETYEQYF
TRBD2,NA,TRBJ2-3,TRBV4-3,TGCGCCAGCAGCCCCCGACTAGCACGGACTAGCGGTAGCACAGATACGCAGTATTTT,CASSPRLARTSGSTDTQYF
NA,NA,TRBJ2-5,TRBV11-3,TGTGCCAGCAGCGTAACAACCCCCGGAGGGGCCGGAGAGACCCAGTACTTC,CASSVTTPGGAGETQYF